The 19 T cell receptor beta chains listed next were all sequenced from one sample in a study of cytomegalovirus exposure and HLA in healthy donors. Vbeta (60) and Jbeta (13) primers were used in the PCR. Sequenced by immunoSEQ multiplex PCR; TCRdb stores in-frame clones only, minus some. The sample contains 75,000 to 100,000 clones, 60% to 80% of which appear only once. Sequenced sample: PBMCs. Receptor source: a man aged 40-49 years in good health and CMV-seronegative.

V and J are TRBV7-9 and TRBJ2-5; 10 bases align to TRBD1. The CDR3 extends over 16 amino acids. Germline V gene sequence: CDR1 SEHNR, CDR2 FQNEAQ (reference sequence). After removal of 0 bases from V and 5 bases from J, the junction contained 6 bases not matched to a gene. CDR3 in amino acids: CASSLAGTGAWETQYF. The CDR3 nucleotides are TGTGCCAGCAGCTTAGCCGGGACAGGGGCGTGGGAGACCCAGTACTTC.

This chain uses TRBV5-1 with TRBJ2-1, with 7 bases matching TRBD2. Germline values: CDR1 SGHRS, CDR2 YFSETQ. The CDR3 length is 15 residues. Germline trimming cut 0 bases from V and 8 bases from J; bases unmatched to any gene: 8. As DNA, the CDR3 is TGCGCCAGCAGCTTGGTACTGACTAGCAGGGATGAGCAGTTCTTC. Translating gives CASSLVLTSRDEQFF.

The chain combines TRBV5-6 with TRBJ2-5; the match to TRBD2 covers 7 bases. The J call may be wrong; the DNA end is better matched by TRBJ2-7. CDR3 length: 17 amino acids. Germline CDR1 is SGHDT and CDR2 is YYEEEE. The CDR3 nucleotides are TGTGCCAGCAGCCCGTACAACCGAGGACTAGTTCGGTACGAGCAGTACTTC. Its protein is CASSPYNRGLVRYEQYF.

The rearrangement links TRBV28 to TRBJ2-2; 10 bases are shared with TRBD2. Germline trimming cut 4 bases from V and 8 bases from J; bases unmatched to any gene: 13. This CDR3 has 17 residues. Germline CDR1 and CDR2: MDHEN and SYDVKM. This chain's CDR3 is CASSSESGRALWGELFF. The DNA for the CDR3 is TGTGCCAGCAGTTCCGAAAGCGGGAGGGCCCTCTGGGGGGAGCTGTTTTTT.

This chain links TRBV27 with TRBJ1-1, with D hard to call. Trimming removed 3 bases from V and 1 base from J, with 6 bases in between. This CDR3 spans 13 amino acids. Germline V gene lookup returns CDR1 MNHEY and CDR2 SMNVEV (reference sequence). The CDR3 bases are TGTGCCAGCAGTTTTGCGGGGAACACTGAAGCTTTCTTT. This translates into CASSFAGNTEAFF.

The rearrangement links TRBV5-6 to TRBJ2-7; D is unclear. The V end was cut by 3 bases, the J end by 6 bases, with 7 bases between. Germline CDR1 is SGHDT and CDR2 is YYEEEE. CDR3 length: 11 residues. This CDR3 reads CASSSVSEQYF. The CDR3 DNA is TGTGCCAGCAGCTCCGTTTCCGAGCAGTACTTC. The complete variable domain, with remaining parts taken from reference TRBV5-6 and TRBJ2-7, reads DAGVTQSPTHLIKTRGQQVTLRCSPKSGHDTVSWYQQALGQGPQFIFQYYEEEERQRGNFPDRFSGHQFPNYSSELNVNALLLGDSALYLCASSSVSEQYFGPGTRLTVT.

The V call is TRBV5-1, the J call TRBJ1-4; D not certain. Germline CDR1 and CDR2: SGHRS and YFSETQ. There are 16 residues in the CDR3. V lost 0 bases to trimming and J lost 2 bases, with 11 bases between them. The CDR3 reads CASSLGGVATNEKLFF. The CDR3 DNA follows: TGCGCCAGCAGCTTGGGCGGGGTTGCCACTAATGAAAAACTGTTTTTT.

The chain has TRBV6-1 and TRBJ2-5; 11 bases align to TRBD1. The CDR3 has 15 amino acids. In germline, CDR1 is MNHNS, CDR2 SASEGT. Trimming removed 6 bases from V and 4 bases from J; junction bases left unmatched: 7. In DNA form, the CDR3 reads TGTGCCAGCAGACTCCGGGACAGGGGGGGAGAGACCCAGTACTTC. As protein: CASRLRDRGGETQYF.

V is TRBV30 and J is TRBJ2-3; weak D call: TRBD2 (6 bases). The germline CDR1 and CDR2 sequences are GTSNPN and SVGIG (reference sequence). V dropped 4 bases and J dropped 0 bases, with 8 bases sitting between them. This CDR3 has 13 residues. The CDR3 bases are TGTGCCTGGACCGGGACTAGCACAGATACGCAGTATTTT. Its protein product is CAWTGTSTDTQYF.

This clone was found a few times. This sequence joins TRBV7-9 and TRBJ2-3, with TRBD2 matching 10 bases. Germline trimming cut 0 bases from V and 4 bases from J; bases unmatched to any gene: 4. CDR3 length: 16 amino acids. The germline CDR1 and CDR2 sequences are SEHNR and FQNEAQ (reference sequence). CDR3 coding DNA: TGTGCCAGCAGCTTAGCATTAGCGGGGGGCGCAGATACGCAGTATTTT. Amino acids: CASSLALAGGADTQYF.

The rearrangement links TRBV29-1 to TRBJ1-2; TRBD1 aligns across 8 bases. The CDR3 is 13 amino acids. Germline V gives CDR1 SQVTM, CDR2 ANQGSEA. J lost 7 bases, V lost 5 bases, and 9 bases had no gene match. The CDR3 nucleotides are TGCAGCGTTTCCAGGGGGCCCCACCCTGGCTACACCTTC. This encodes CSVSRGPHPGYTF.

This sequence joins TRBV5-1 and TRBJ2-7, with D uncertain. V gave up 0 bases and J gave up 0 bases, with 7 bases separating them. The CDR3 extends over 14 amino acids. Germline-derived CDR1 and CDR2 are SGHRS and YFSETQ. The DNA of the CDR3 is TGCGCCAGCAGCTTGGCAGGCAACTCCTACGAGCAGTACTTC. Protein sequence: CASSLAGNSYEQYF. The variable domain in full, with the rest retrieved from reference TRBV5-1 and TRBJ2-7, is KAGVTQTPRYLIKTRGQQVTLSCSPISGHRSVSWYQQTPGQGLQFLFEYFSETQRNKGNFPGRFSGRQFSNSRSEMNVSTLELGDSALYLCASSLAGNSYEQYFGPGTRLTVT.

V usage is TRBV5-1 and J usage is TRBJ2-1; 10 nucleotides match TRBD2. This CDR3 is built from 16 residues. Germline CDR1 and CDR2: SGHRS and YFSETQ. Losses at the gene ends were 0 bases for V and 7 bases for J; bases not matched to a gene: 7. The CDR3 loop is CASSLAASGGWNEQFF. The CDR3 DNA reads as TGCGCCAGCAGCTTGGCCGCTAGCGGGGGATGGAATGAGCAGTTCTTC.

The CDR3 sequence: CASSPGGTGGSTGELFF. DNA of the CDR3: TGTGCCAGCAGCCCAGGGGGCACGGGGGGTAGCACCGGGGAGCTGTTTTTT. The chain employs TRBV9 and TRBJ2-2; TRBD1 is a possible D gene (8 bases). The germline V gene has CDR1 SGDLS and CDR2 YYNGEE. CDR3 length equals 17 residues. The V and J ends lost 4 bases and 4 bases respectively, with 20 bases between them.

V is TRBV7-7 and J is TRBJ2-7; 10 nucleotides match TRBD1. Germline V gene lookup returns CDR1 SSHAT and CDR2 FNYEAQ (reference sequence). Trimming took 5 bases from V and 1 from J; bases not matched to a gene: 5. This CDR3 has 15 residues. The CDR3 spells CASSPGTGVSYEQYF. CDR3 coding DNA: TGTGCCAGCAGCCCTGGGACAGGGGTTTCCTACGAGCAGTACTTC. Full variable domain (outside the CDR3, taken from reference TRBV7-7 and TRBJ2-7): GAGVSQSPRYKVTKRGQDVTLRCDPISSHATLYWYQQALGQGPEFLTYFNYEAQPDKSGLPSDRFSAERPEGSISTLTIQRTEQRDSAMYRCASSPGTGVSYEQYFGPGTRLTVT.

V is TRBV9 and J is TRBJ1-1; tentative D call: TRBD1 (6 bases). Germline V gene sequence: CDR1 SGDLS, CDR2 YYNGEE. The CDR3 contains 14 residues. V lost 2 bases, J lost 1 base, and 9 bases lay in between. DNA for the CDR3: TGTGCCAGCAGCGTCGGGACACCGAACACTGAAGCTTTCTTT. Encoded protein: CASSVGTPNTEAFF.

The chain joins TRBV6-6 to TRBJ1-5, with D uncertain. The CDR3 has 14 residues. The V end lost 0 bases, the J end lost 7 bases, and 10 bases lay between the germline ends. Germline assignment: CDR1 MNHNY and CDR2 SVGAGI (reference sequence). The DNA for the CDR3 is TGTGCCAGCAGTTACTCTGGGGAGACGCAGCCCCAGCATTTT. Its protein product is CASSYSGETQPQHF.

In this sample, this clone turned up a few times. The chain carries TRBV2 and TRBJ1-1; TRBD1 agrees at 7 bases. This CDR3 has 13 residues. V lost 5 bases to trimming and J lost 3 bases; unmatched junction nucleotides: 3. Per the germline V gene, CDR1 is SNHLY and CDR2 is FYNNEI. The CDR3 coding sequence is TGTGCCAGCAGTTCCGACAGGGACACTGAAGCTTTCTTT. Protein: CASSSDRDTEAFF.

In this sample, this clone turned up a few times. The chain uses TRBV6-4 and TRBJ2-3; the match to TRBD2 covers 9 bases. This CDR3 has 14 residues. Losses at the gene ends were 3 bases for V and 4 bases for J; bases not matched to a gene: 2. The germline gives CDR1 MRHNA, CDR2 SNTAGT. CDR3 protein: CASSEASGADTQYF. As DNA, the CDR3 is TGTGCCAGCAGTGAAGCTAGCGGGGCAGATACGCAGTATTTT.